This T cell receptor (beta chain) was sequenced for a study of human T cells and chemical hapten exposure. The sample holds one count of this clonotype. Specified time point: patch test 3, about 24 weeks after DPC sensitization. Treatment meaning: therapeutic diphenylcyclopropenone sensitization with weekly scalp DPC. The V end was cut by 0 bases, the J end by 7 bases, with 12 bases between. Germline V lookup: CDR1 MNHEY, CDR2 SMNVEV (reference sequence). This CDR3 spans 15 amino acids. Via MiXCR, TCRdb re-called the RACE reads, giving one row per CDR3 protein. The table records fewer than 55,000 distinct CDR3 sequences, approximately 9.9% of them present only once.

The sequence came from a woman aged 40 to 49 with alopecia areata. Some clones in this sample may be carry-over from other donors' samples. This specimen was whole blood, taken in connection with sensitization to the hapten diphenylcyclopropenone (DPC). The rearrangement links TRBV27 to TRBJ2-2, with a tentative D call TRBD1 (7 bases). The DNA of the CDR3 is TGTGCCAGCAGTTTATCGGAGGGGGCCCACGGGGAGCTGTTTTTT. Residues: CASSLSEGAHGELFF.